A selection of T cell receptor beta chains follows, all from one sample in a study of T-cell reconstitution after alpha-beta-depleted transplantation in children. TCRdb itself ran the PCR reads through MiXCR, one entry per CDR3 protein. The table has 100,000 or so distinct CDR3 sequences, around 16% seen once. This specimen was PBMCs, mostly from graft donor cells, taken 180 days after TCRalphabeta/CD19-depleted stem cell transplant. These receptors originate from a male patient aged 2-9 years who had a stem cell transplant for acute lymphoblastic leukemia, so the T cells may come from the graft donor. Both conserved end residues are part of each CDR3. D genes are given only for firm matches. Size values are once, few and many counts, or a class for expanded clones, and some rows have none.

d_call j_call clone_size v_call cdr3_aa cdr3_nt
. TRBJ1-1 few TRBV27 CASARGGGGRVAFF TGTGCCAGCGCCAGAGGAGGGGGGGGAAGGGTAGCTTTCTTT
. TRBJ1-1 . TRBV5-5 CASSRMQGIDTEAFF TGTGCCAGCAGCCGTATGCAGGGGATCGACACTGAAGCTTTCTTT
. TRBJ1-6 few TRBV6-5 CASTFSSSYNSPLHF TGTGCCAGCACCTTCTCGAGCTCCTATAATTCACCCCTCCACTTT
. TRBJ2-7 . TRBV15 CATSRDRQDDYEQYF TGTGCCACCAGCAGAGATAGGCAGGACGACTACGAGCAGTACTTC
. TRBJ2-7 . TRBV12-5 CASGSTGQYF TGTGCTAGTGGTTCTACGGGGCAGTACTTC
. TRBJ2-3 few TRBV18 CASSPPRTSTDTQYF TGTGCCAGCTCACCGCCCCGGACTAGCACAGATACGCAGTATTTT
. TRBJ2-3 . TRBV3-1 CVSSPRETSAPDSQYF TGTGTCAGCAGCCCAAGGGAGACTTCTGCCCCAGATTCGCAGTATTTT
TRBD1 TRBJ2-2 . TRBV27 CASNPTGAQPTGELFF TGTGCCAGCAACCCAACAGGGGCCCAACCCACCGGGGAGCTGTTTTTT
. TRBJ1-2 few TRBV7-9 CASSYTPGSYGYTF TGTGCCAGCAGCTACACCCCGGGAAGCTATGGCTACACCTTC
. TRBJ1-1 . TRBV27 CASSVGIMNTEAFF TGTGCCAGCAGTGTGGGGATTATGAACACTGAAGCTTTCTTT
. TRBJ2-3 . TRBV24-1 CATSDQDGDTQYF TGTGCCACCAGTGATCAGGACGGAGATACGCAGTATTTT
. TRBJ2-7 few TRBV7-8 CASSLGLHVSYEQYF TGTGCCAGCAGCTTGGGACTGCATGTCTCCTACGAGCAGTACTTC
TRBD1 TRBJ1-4 few TRBV5-5 CASSLGDRGEKLFF TGTGCCAGCAGCTTGGGGGACAGGGGTGAAAAACTGTTTTTT